Sequencing of this TCR beta chain was carried out in a study of cytomegalovirus exposure and HLA in healthy donors. V lost 1 base, J lost 7 bases, and 15 bases stayed unmatched. The CDR3 has 17 amino acids. Germline loops: CDR1 GTSNPN, CDR2 SVGIG (reference sequence). Vbeta (60) and Jbeta (13) primers were used in the PCR. TCRdb keeps only in-frame clones here, not all; method: immunoSEQ multiplex PCR. The repertoire has over 120,000 clones, approximately 80% of them found once; the top ten carry less than 3%. A few counts support this clone. The TCR sequence derives from a man in his forties or fifties in good health and CMV-seronegative. Sample: PBMCs. The rearrangement joins TRBV30 to TRBJ1-4, with TRBD1 matching over 7 bases. CDR3 protein: CAWSEAGGRLIREKLFF. Here the CDR3 DNA reads TGTGCCTGGAGTGAGGCAGGGGGTAGGCTAATTCGTGAAAAACTGTTTTTT.